The rows below give T cell receptor beta chains drawn from one sample of a study of graft-versus-host responses after intestinal transplantation. Assay: immunoSEQ multiplex PCR; the TCRdb copy retains only in-frame clones and omits some. The table includes approximately 77,000 clones, roughly nine tenths detected once. Antigens of these TCRs are unknown. This specimen was unstimulated CD4+ T cells sorted from spleen or lymph node cells, taken before intestinal transplant. These receptors originate from a human donor who received an intestinal transplant. The CDR3 runs from the conserved cysteine through the conserved F or W. Fields, in order: D gene, J gene, clone size, V gene, CDR3 DNA, CDR3 protein. D genes are given only for firm matches. The size field is filled for only some rows; it gives once, few, many or a size class.

TRBD2 TRBJ2-1 once TRBV15 TGTGCCACCAGCAGAGATGGCGGGGGGGCCTACAATGAGCAGTTCTTC CATSRDGGGAYNEQFF
NA TRBJ1-2 NA TRBV19 TGTGCCAGTAGTTTCGGGTCAAGCTACACCTTC CASSFGSSYTF
NA TRBJ1-2 NA TRBV2 TGTGCCAGCAGTGATCAGGGGAACTATGGCTACACCTTC CASSDQGNYGYTF
NA TRBJ1-5 NA TRBV19 TGTGCCAGTAGTATAGTCGCGGGGCCGGGCAATCAGCCCCAGCATTTT CASSIVAGPGNQPQHF
NA TRBJ1-1 once TRBV30 TGTGCCTGGATGGGACTCTTGAACACTGAAGCTTTCTTT CAWMGLLNTEAFF
NA TRBJ1-3 NA TRBV5-1 TGCGCCAGCAGCTTGGGTCCGACAGGTCCCTCTGGAAACACCATATATTTT CASSLGPTGPSGNTIYF
NA TRBJ1-4 NA TRBV5-1 TGCGCCAGCAGCTTGGCGACAGGTGTAAATGAAAAACTGTTTTTT CASSLATGVNEKLFF
NA TRBJ1-2 NA TRBV19 TGTGCCAGTAGTATAGATCAACAGACACTCTATGGCTACACCTTC CASSIDQQTLYGYTF
NA TRBJ1-1 NA TRBV5-6 TGTGCCAGCAGCCCCGGCGAGGGGGGGGCTTTCTTT CASSPGEGGAFF
TRBD1 TRBJ1-2 once TRBV6-6 TGTGCCAGCAGGCCTCCGGGGACAGCCTATGGCTACACCTTC CASRPPGTAYGYTF
NA TRBJ2-1 NA TRBV9 TGTGCCAGCAGCGTGGGAACTAGCTTTTCCGCGAATGAGCAGTTCTTC CASSVGTSFSANEQFF
NA TRBJ1-3 NA TRBV5-1 TGCGCCAGCAGCTTGGTTTCTGGGCAGGGAAACACCATATATTTT CASSLVSGQGNTIYF
NA TRBJ1-4 NA TRBV28 TGTGCCAGTCTGGAGGGTGAAAAACTGTTTTTT CASLEGEKLFF
NA TRBJ2-7 NA TRBV5-8 TGTGCCAGCAGCCGACTACCTTCAGCCCCGACGGCCCGGTGGACCTACGAGCAGTACTTC CASSRLPSAPTARWTYEQYF
TRBD1 TRBJ1-5 few TRBV5-4 TGTGCCAGCAGCTGTCCAGGGGGCGCGGGATCCCAGCCCCAGCATTTT CASSCPGGAGSQPQHF
NA TRBJ1-6 NA TRBV6-1 TGTGCCAGCAGCCACCGGGGCTGGGGGGATTCACCCCTCCACTTT CASSHRGWGDSPLHF
TRBD1 TRBJ1-5 NA TRBV7-3 TGTGCCAGCAGCCTCGGACAGGCGCCGGCTTATAGCAATCAGCCCCAGCATTTT CASSLGQAPAYSNQPQHF
TRBD1 TRBJ2-5 NA TRBV29-1 TGCAGCGCCTCAAGGACAGGGGGCCGGGAGACCCAGTACTTC CSASRTGGRETQYF
TRBD1 TRBJ2-3 NA TRBV29-1 TGCAGCGTAGGGACAGGCCCCACAGATACGCAGTATTTT CSVGTGPTDTQYF
NA TRBJ2-7 NA TRBV4-1 TGCGCCAGCGGAGAACAGGTTCTCTCCTACGAGCAGTACTTC CASGEQVLSYEQYF
NA TRBJ1-5 NA TRBV28 TGTGCCAGCAGCCCGGCGGGGCCCTGGGCTTATCAGCCCCAGCATTTT CASSPAGPWAYQPQHF
TRBD1 TRBJ1-3 NA TRBV29-1 TGCAGCGCCGGACAGGGGGACACCATATATTTT CSAGQGDTIYF
TRBD2 TRBJ2-1 NA TRBV19 TGTGCCAGTAGTGTAGCGGGAGGGCCGAATGAGCAGTTCTTC CASSVAGGPNEQFF
NA TRBJ1-1 NA TRBV5-1 TGCGCCAGCAGCTTGGGACTCCAAGTGAACACTGAAGCTTTCTTT CASSLGLQVNTEAFF
TRBD2 TRBJ2-5 NA TRBV4-1 TGCGCCAGCAGCCAAGAGGGACTAGCAGGGGAGACCCAGTACTTC CASSQEGLAGETQYF
NA TRBJ1-1 NA TRBV14 TGTGCCAGCAGCCAAGATTACAGGGATGGGGCTGAAGCTTTCTTT CASSQDYRDGAEAFF
NA TRBJ2-4 NA TRBV27 TGTGCCAGCAGTTTTGGCAGGGCGAGCAAAAACATTCAGTACTTC CASSFGRASKNIQYF
NA TRBJ2-5 NA TRBV15 TGTGCCACCAGCAAGACAGTTCAAGAGACCCAGTACTTC CATSKTVQETQYF
TRBD1 TRBJ1-2 NA TRBV20-1 TGCAGTCTGACAGGGTCCGGCTACACCTTC CSLTGSGYTF
NA TRBJ1-6 NA TRBV7-3 TGTGCCAGCAGCTTAACCGGGACTAGAGATTCACCCCTCCACTTT CASSLTGTRDSPLHF
TRBD2 TRBJ2-2 NA TRBV18 TGTGCCAGCTCACCACCGGGACTAGCGGGCAGCGGGGAGCTGTTTTTT CASSPPGLAGSGELFF
NA TRBJ2-3 NA TRBV6-1 TGTGCCAGCAGGTCCAGTAGCGCAGATACGCAGTATTTT CASRSSSADTQYF
TRBD1 TRBJ2-1 NA TRBV30 TGTGCCTGGAGTGTAACGGGACAGACATACAATGAGCAGTTCTTC CAWSVTGQTYNEQFF
TRBD1 TRBJ1-2 NA TRBV5-3 TGTGCCAGAAGCCAGCAGGGAGACAGGGGGCGATATGGCTACACCTTC CARSQQGDRGRYGYTF
NA TRBJ2-2 NA TRBV9 TGTGCCAGCAGCGTACATACCGGGGAGCTGTTTTTT CASSVHTGELFF
TRBD1 TRBJ1-2 NA TRBV19 TGTGCCAGTGCCCCCACGACCTCGACAGGGGCTAGGTATGGCTACACCTTC CASAPTTSTGARYGYTF
NA TRBJ2-3 NA TRBV28 TGTGCCAGCAGTTTATCGACAGTGAAAGATACGCAGTATTTT CASSLSTVKDTQYF
TRBD1 TRBJ1-5 NA TRBV6-5 TGTGCCAGCGGGGACAGAGAGGCTCAGCCCCAGCATTTT CASGDREAQPQHF
TRBD2 TRBJ2-1 NA TRBV12-5 TGTGCTAGTGGTCTGAACCCTAAAGCGGGGGGCTCCTACAATGAGCAGTTCTTC CASGLNPKAGGSYNEQFF
NA TRBJ1-1 NA TRBV28 TGTGCCAGCAGTTCACCCAGGGGAATGAACACTGAAGCTTTCTTT CASSSPRGMNTEAFF
NA TRBJ2-3 NA TRBV4-2 TGTGCCAGCAGCCAAGGCGGGGCGGCCACAGATACGCAGTATTTT CASSQGGAATDTQYF
NA TRBJ1-1 NA TRBV5-1 TGCGCCAGCAGCTTGTCCAGGGGGAACACTGAAGCTTTCTTT CASSLSRGNTEAFF
TRBD1 TRBJ1-2 NA TRBV5-1 TGCGCCAGCAGCATACGACAGGGGGCTTCGGCTAACTATGGCTACACCTTC CASSIRQGASANYGYTF
NA TRBJ2-5 NA TRBV5-1 TGCGCCAGCAGCTTGGGAGCGACCCGAGGAGGAAAAGAGACCCAGTACTTC CASSLGATRGGKETQYF
NA TRBJ2-7 NA TRBV6-1 TGTGCCAGCACACAAACCTCCTACGAGCAGTACTTC CASTQTSYEQYF
TRBD2 TRBJ2-7 few TRBV27 TGTGCCAGCAGCGACCTCACGGGACTAGCGGGAGACGAGCAGTACTTC CASSDLTGLAGDEQYF
NA TRBJ2-2 NA TRBV28 TGTGCCAGCAGTTTCCTTCCGAACACCGGGGAGCTGTTTTTT CASSFLPNTGELFF
NA TRBJ1-6 few TRBV18 TGTGCCAGCTCACCATTGGACACTTCTTCACCCCTCCACTTT CASSPLDTSSPLHF
NA TRBJ2-2 NA TRBV6-1 TGTGCCAGCAGTGAAACAGTAGGCGGGGAGCTGTTTTTT CASSETVGGELFF
NA TRBJ1-1 NA TRBV2 TGTGCCAGCAGTGAAAAAACGGTGAACACTGAAGCTTTCTTT CASSEKTVNTEAFF
NA TRBJ2-7 NA TRBV21-1 TGTGCCAGCAGCAAATACCCCCCCCGAGAGGGCTCCTACGAGCAGTACTTC CASSKYPPREGSYEQYF
NA TRBJ1-4 few TRBV19 TGTGCCAGTAGTACGGAGACGCGAAATGAAAAACTGTTTTTT CASSTETRNEKLFF
NA TRBJ2-1 few TRBV18 TGTGCCAGCTTCGAGGACAGATTGAGTGAGCAGTTCTTC CASFEDRLSEQFF
TRBD1 TRBJ1-6 NA TRBV7-3 TGTGCCAGCAGCGTTGACCCCACGGGACAGAATAATTCACCCCTCCACTTT CASSVDPTGQNNSPLHF
TRBD1 TRBJ2-7 NA TRBV15 TGTGCCACCAGCAGAGAACTTGGACAGGGGAAGCAGTACTTC CATSRELGQGKQYF